This TCR beta chain was recovered during a study of T cell responses to AZD1222 COVID-19 vaccine. The data were produced by immunoSEQ multiplex PCR, yet TCRdb's version contains in-frame clones alone and is incomplete. The sample consists of 55,000 to 65,000 clones, about 80% of them appearing once. Overall study findings and caveats: Baseline serology detected seropositivity in only a handful of AZD1222 recipients. Two AZD1222 administrations were followed by greater Spike-specific TCR breadth and depth. Among spike-specific TCRs, nearly half reportedly target unmutated variant regions.

CDR1 PRHDT and CDR2 FYEKMQ come from the germline V gene (reference sequence). V lost 0 bases, J lost 8 bases, and 18 bases stayed unmatched. The CDR3 runs 19 residues. In this sample, this clone turned up a few times. Antigen specificity is unknown. V usage is TRBV13 and J usage is TRBJ2-1; TRBD1 agrees at 8 bases. This receptor was obtained from an adult who received the AZD1222 COVID-19 vaccine. The source was peripheral blood, collected 28 days after the second AZD1222 dose. The CDR3 DNA is TGTGCCAGCAGCTTAGGTTTCCTACAGGGCCAGGGGGCGGTGGATGAGCAGTTCTTC. It yields the protein CASSLGFLQGQGAVDEQFF.